This record concerns one T cell receptor (beta chain) sequence. Its antigen is still unknown. Primers: 60 Vbeta forward and 13 Jbeta reverse. The repertoire was sequenced with immunoSEQ multiplex PCR; TCRdb's copy has only in-frame clones and lacks some. The sample holds 210,000 or so clones, 75% to 80% seen once. The data originate from a study of cytomegalovirus exposure and HLA in healthy donors. Points from the study as a whole: What TCR beta sequences reportedly achieved was accurate prediction of HLA-A and HLA-B alleles in most subjects.

This receptor was obtained from a man between 18 and 29 years old in good health and CMV-seronegative. The specimen was PBMCs.

CDR3 region: CASSLTGAGNTIYF. As DNA, the CDR3 is TGTGCCAGCAGCCTGACAGGGGCTGGAAACACCATATATTTT. This sequence joins TRBV13 and TRBJ1-3; 8 positions match TRBD1. The V gene end was trimmed by 5 bases and the J gene end by 2 bases; junction bases not matched to a gene: 2. Germline V lookup: CDR1 PRHDT, CDR2 FYEKMQ (reference sequence). The CDR3 totals 14 residues.